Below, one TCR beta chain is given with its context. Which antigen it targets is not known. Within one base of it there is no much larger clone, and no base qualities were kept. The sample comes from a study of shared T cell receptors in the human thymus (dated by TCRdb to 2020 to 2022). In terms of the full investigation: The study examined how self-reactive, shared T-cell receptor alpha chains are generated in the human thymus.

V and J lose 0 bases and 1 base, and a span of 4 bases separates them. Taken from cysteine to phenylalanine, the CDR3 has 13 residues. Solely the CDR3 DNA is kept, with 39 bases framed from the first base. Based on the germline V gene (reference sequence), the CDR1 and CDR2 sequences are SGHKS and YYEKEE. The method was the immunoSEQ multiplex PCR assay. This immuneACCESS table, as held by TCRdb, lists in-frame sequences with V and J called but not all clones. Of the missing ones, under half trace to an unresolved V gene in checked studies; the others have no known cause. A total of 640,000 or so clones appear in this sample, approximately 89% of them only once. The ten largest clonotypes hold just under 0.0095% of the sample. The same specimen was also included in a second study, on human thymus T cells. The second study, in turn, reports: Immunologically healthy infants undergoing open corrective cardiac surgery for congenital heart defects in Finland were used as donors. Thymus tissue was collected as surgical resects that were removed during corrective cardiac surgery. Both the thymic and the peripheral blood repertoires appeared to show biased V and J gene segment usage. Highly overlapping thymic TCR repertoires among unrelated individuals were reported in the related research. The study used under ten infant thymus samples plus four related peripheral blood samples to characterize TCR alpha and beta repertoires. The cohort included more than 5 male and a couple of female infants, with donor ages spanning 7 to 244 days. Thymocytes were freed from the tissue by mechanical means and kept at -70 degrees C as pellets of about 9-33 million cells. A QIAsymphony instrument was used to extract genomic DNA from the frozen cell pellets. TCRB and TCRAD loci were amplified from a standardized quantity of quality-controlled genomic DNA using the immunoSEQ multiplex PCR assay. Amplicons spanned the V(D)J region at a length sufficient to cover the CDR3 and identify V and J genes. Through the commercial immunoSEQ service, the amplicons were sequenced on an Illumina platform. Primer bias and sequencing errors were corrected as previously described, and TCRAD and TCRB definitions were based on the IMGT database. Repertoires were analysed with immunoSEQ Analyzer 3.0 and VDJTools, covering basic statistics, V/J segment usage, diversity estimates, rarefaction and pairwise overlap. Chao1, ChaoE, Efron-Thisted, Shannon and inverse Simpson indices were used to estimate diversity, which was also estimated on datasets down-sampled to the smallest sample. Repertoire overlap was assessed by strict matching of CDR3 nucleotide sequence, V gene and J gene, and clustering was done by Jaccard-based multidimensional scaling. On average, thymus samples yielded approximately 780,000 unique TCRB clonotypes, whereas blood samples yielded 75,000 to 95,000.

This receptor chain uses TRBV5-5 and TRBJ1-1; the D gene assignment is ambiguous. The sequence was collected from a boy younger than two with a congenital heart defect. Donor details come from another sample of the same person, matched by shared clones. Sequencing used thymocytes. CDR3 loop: CASSLGGNTEAFF. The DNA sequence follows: TGTGCCAGCAGCTTGGGAGGGAACACTGAAGCTTTCTTT.